These 25 T cell receptor beta chains originate from one sample sequenced in a study of T cells in tuberculosis. The data were produced by immunoSEQ multiplex PCR, yet TCRdb's version contains in-frame clones alone and is incomplete. Found here are 25,000 to 30,000 clones, around 90% of them singletons; the top ten hold 5.5% to 8%. Specified time point: new active TB diagnosis, blood taken before or within 7 days of starting treatment. The source material was PBMCs, sampled at tuberculosis diagnosis. The receptors come from an adult with tuberculosis.

V and J are TRBV7-8 and TRBJ2-1; TRBD1 agrees at 7 bases. Trimming at V came to 5 bases and at J to 6 bases, leaving 7 bases not matched to a gene. Germline assignment: CDR1 SGHVS and CDR2 FQNEAQ. This CDR3 is 14 amino acids long. The CDR3: CASSPNTGVNEQFF. The CDR3 region has the DNA TGTGCCAGCAGCCCCAACACAGGGGTCAATGAGCAGTTCTTC.

The chain recombines TRBV28 with TRBJ1-2, with 9 nucleotides matching TRBD1. Germline CDR1 and CDR2: MDHEN and SYDVKM. The CDR3 length is 13 residues. V dropped 5 bases and J dropped 5; count of bases not matched to a gene: 3. CDR3 coding DNA: TGTGCCAGCAGTCCACAGGGGGCGTATGGCTACACCTTC. Translated, it gives CASSPQGAYGYTF.

This chain connects TRBV2 to TRBJ2-7; TRBD2 aligns across 7 bases. Germline loops: CDR1 SNHLY, CDR2 FYNNEI. CDR3 size: 15 residues. The J segment lost 3 bases and the V segment lost 5 bases, leaving 10 bases of the junction unmatched. The CDR3 bases are TGTGCCAGCAGTCCTTGGGACGCGGGGGTCTACGAGCAGTACTTC. Its translation: CASSPWDAGVYEQYF.

This chain links TRBV6-6 with TRBJ1-1; 9 positions match TRBD1. The germline gives CDR1 MNHNY, CDR2 SVGAGI (reference sequence). Losses at the gene ends were 5 bases for V and 10 bases for J; bases not matched to a gene: 8. CDR3 size: 13 residues. The CDR3 loop reads CASSETGGVSAFF. The CDR3 region has the DNA TGTGCCAGCAGTGAGACAGGGGGGGTCTCAGCTTTCTTT.

The gene calls are TRBV7-8 and TRBJ1-5; TRBD1 matches at 10 bases. The CDR3 extends over 15 amino acids. Trimming took 4 bases from V and 3 from J; bases not matched to a gene: 3. CDR1 is SGHVS and CDR2 is FQNEAQ in the germline V gene. The CDR3 region has the DNA TGTGCCAGCAGCTGGGGGACAGGGGCCAATCAGCCCCAGCATTTT. Its protein is CASSWGTGANQPQHF. Combining the CDR3 with reference TRBV7-8 and TRBJ1-5 gives the whole variable domain GAGVSQSPRYKVAKRGQDVALRCDPISGHVSLFWYQQALGQGPEFLTYFQNEAQLDKSGLPSDRFFAERPEGSVSTLKIQRTQQEDSAVYLCASSWGTGANQPQHFGDGTRLSIL.

The rearrangement links TRBV28 to TRBJ2-3; D remains ambiguous. The CDR3 spans 12 residues. Germline V CDR1 and CDR2: MDHEN, SYDVKM. With 5 bases removed from V and 2 bases from J, the gap between germline ends came to 5 bases. CDR3 sequence: CASSRYTDTQYF. The CDR3 nucleotides read TGTGCCAGCAGTCGTTACACAGATACGCAGTATTTT.

This clone was observed a handful of times. The chain is built from TRBV9 and TRBJ1-6; no reliable D call. CDR1 is SGDLS, CDR2 YYNGEE, per germline. The CDR3 is 13 residues long. V lost 4 bases and J 6 bases, leaving 8 bases between the germline ends. CDR3 in amino acids: CASSPRSNSPLHF. The CDR3 DNA reads TGTGCCAGCAGCCCACGGAGTAATTCACCCCTCCACTTT.

This chain connects TRBV5-8 to TRBJ1-2; no definite D call. Between the trimmed V and J ends, which lost 1 base and 8 bases, there was a span of 15 bases. The CDR3 runs 14 residues. The germline gives CDR1 SGHTS, CDR2 YDEGEE. CDR3 sequence: CASSLSPLLGGYTF. CDR3 nucleotides: TGTGCCAGCAGCTTGAGCCCCTTACTCGGGGGCTACACCTTC.

This sequence joins TRBV4-3 and TRBJ2-7; TRBD2 matches at 10 bases. Trimming took 0 bases from V and 8 from J; bases not matched to a gene: 10. CDR1 and CDR2 from the germline V gene are LGHNA and YSLEER. This CDR3 has 16 residues. For the CDR3, the DNA is TGCGCCAGCAGCCAAGATCGGGCTAGCGGGGGCTCCAAGCAGTACTTC. It yields the protein CASSQDRASGGSKQYF.

The chain recombines TRBV7-3 with TRBJ2-5; 7 bases are shared with TRBD1. V gave up 3 bases and J gave up 3 bases; unmatched junction bases: 1. This CDR3 comprises 13 residues. Germline V gives CDR1 SGHTA, CDR2 FQGTGA. The CDR3 sequence: CASSFDREETQYF. The CDR3 nucleotides read TGTGCCAGCAGCTTCGACAGGGAAGAGACCCAGTACTTC.

The chain is built from TRBV6-5 and TRBJ2-7, with D possibly TRBD1 on 5 matching bases. This CDR3 spans 12 amino acids. V was pared by 3 bases and J by 10 bases, with 13 bases between. Per germline, CDR1 MNHEY and CDR2 SVGAGI. The CDR3, as DNA: TGTGCCAGCAGTTATCCAGGGCTTCCACAGTACTTC. Amino acid sequence: CASSYPGLPQYF.

The gene calls are TRBV2 and TRBJ2-1, with 7 bases lining up with TRBD2. J lost 8 bases, V lost 7 bases, and 8 bases had no gene match. Germline V CDR1 and CDR2: SNHLY, FYNNEI. CDR3 size: 13 residues. Here the CDR3 reads CASILREGDEQFF. The DNA for the CDR3 is TGTGCCAGCATTTTGAGGGAGGGCGATGAGCAGTTCTTC.

The chain carries TRBV5-1 and TRBJ1-2, with 8 bases matching TRBD1. Germline lookup yields CDR1 SGHRS and CDR2 YFSETQ. The CDR3 has 14 residues. V was pared by 4 bases and J by 6 bases, with 8 bases of the junction left unmatched. CDR3 in amino acids: CASSASTGENGYTF. For the CDR3, the DNA is TGCGCCAGCAGCGCCTCGACAGGGGAAAATGGCTACACCTTC. Complete variable domain (other parts from reference TRBV5-1 and TRBJ1-2): KAGVTQTPRYLIKTRGQQVTLSCSPISGHRSVSWYQQTPGQGLQFLFEYFSETQRNKGNFPGRFSGRQFSNSRSEMNVSTLELGDSALYLCASSASTGENGYTFGSGTRLTVV.

The sample holds one count of this clone. The chain combines TRBV6-1 with TRBJ2-7; TRBD2 matches at 9 bases. With 4 bases clipped from V and 4 bases from J, the junction kept 8 bases outside the gene matches. The germline V gene has CDR1 MNHNS and CDR2 SASEGT. There are 15 residues in the CDR3. CDR3 bases: TGTGCCAGCAGTGGGCTCGGGCTAGCGGGGTACGAGCAGTACTTC. Protein: CASSGLGLAGYEQYF.

The CDR3: CASSYRGETQYF. The DNA of the CDR3 is TGTGCCAGCAGTTACAGGGGAGAGACCCAGTACTTC. The J gene is TRBJ2-5, the V gene TRBV5-5; 7 bases are a match to TRBD1. Germline values: CDR1 SGHKS, CDR2 YYEKEE (reference sequence). The CDR3 spans 12 residues. V dropped 5 bases and J dropped 4; count of bases not matched to a gene: 2.

The chain joins TRBV30 to TRBJ1-6; TRBD1 matches at 7 bases. Looked up from germline, CDR1 is GTSNPN and CDR2 is SVGIG (reference sequence). V lost 0 bases to trimming and J lost 10 bases; unmatched junction nucleotides: 3. The CDR3 covers 13 residues. The CDR3 loop is CAWSVQGKSPLHF. As DNA, the CDR3 is TGTGCCTGGAGTGTACAGGGGAAGTCACCCCTCCACTTT.

The chain couples TRBV4-3 to TRBJ1-5; D is possibly TRBD1 (5 bases). CDR3 length: 14 amino acids. V was cut by 5 bases and J by 3 bases, with 11 bases left in between. Germline CDR1 is LGHNA and CDR2 is YSLEER. The CDR3 bases are TGCGCCAGCAGCTTAGACAGAAACAATCAGCCCCAGCATTTT. It specifies CASSLDRNNQPQHF.

This rearrangement joins TRBV30 to TRBJ2-1, with D possibly TRBD1 on 5 matching bases. V was cut by 1 base and J by 10 bases, with 17 bases left in between. CDR1 GTSNPN and CDR2 SVGIG come from the germline V gene (reference sequence). The CDR3 sequence is 14 residues long. This CDR3 reads CAWSAGLGPGEQFF. The CDR3 region has the DNA TGTGCCTGGAGTGCAGGGTTAGGGCCAGGGGAGCAGTTCTTC. The whole variable domain, filled in from reference TRBV30 and TRBJ2-1, reads SQTIHQWPATLVQPVGSPLSLECTVEGTSNPNLYWYRQAAGRGLQLLFYSVGIGQISSEVPQNLSASRPQDRQFILSSKKLLLSDSGFYLCAWSAGLGPGEQFFGPGTRLTVL.

V usage is TRBV9 and J usage is TRBJ1-6; D gene ambiguous. The ends were cut back, 0 bases at V and 5 bases at J, with 6 bases in the middle. This CDR3 is built from 14 residues. CDR1 SGDLS and CDR2 YYNGEE come from the germline V gene. CDR3 protein: CASSVEHHNSPLHF. The CDR3 bases are TGTGCCAGCAGCGTAGAGCACCATAATTCACCCCTCCACTTT.

The gene calls are TRBV7-6 and TRBJ1-3, with 10 bases identical to TRBD1. Per the germline V gene, CDR1 is SGHVS and CDR2 is FNYEAQ. Germline trimming cut 4 bases from V and 5 bases from J; bases unmatched to any gene: 11. The CDR3 runs 17 residues. CDR3 in amino acids: CASSSSVTGQGRNTIYF. CDR3 bases: TGTGCCAGCAGCTCCTCCGTAACGGGACAGGGGAGAAACACCATATATTTT.

J is TRBJ1-4 and V is TRBV15; D is unresolved. The CDR3 totals 15 residues. V dropped 0 bases and J dropped 3 bases, with 8 bases sitting between them. CDR1 is LNHNV and CDR2 is YYDKDF in the germline V gene (reference sequence). Written as DNA, the CDR3 is TGTGCCACCAGCAGAGATCGGGGATCTAATGAAAAACTGTTTTTT. As protein: CATSRDRGSNEKLFF.

V gene TRBV9 combines with J gene TRBJ1-3; no clear D gene. CDR1 SGDLS and CDR2 YYNGEE come from the germline V gene. The CDR3 runs to 15 residues. Between the trimmed V and J ends, which lost 0 bases and 4 bases, there was a span of 11 bases. The CDR3 here is CASSVGTLVGNTIYF. CDR3 DNA sequence: TGTGCCAGCAGCGTAGGGACTCTCGTCGGAAACACCATATATTTT.

The chain carries TRBV25-1 and TRBJ1-2, with D possibly being TRBD1 (5 bases). The CDR3 runs to 11 residues. Germline V gene sequence: CDR1 MGHDK, CDR2 SYGVNS. V dropped 2 bases and J dropped 8 bases, with 6 bases sitting between them. The DNA of the CDR3 is TGTGCCAGCAGTGAAACAGGAGGCTACACCTTC. Translation gives CASSETGGYTF.

This chain links TRBV4-3 with TRBJ2-1; 8 positions match TRBD2. The CDR3 spans 19 residues. Germline loops: CDR1 LGHNA, CDR2 YSLEER. J lost 0 bases, V lost 0 bases, and 10 bases had no gene match. The CDR3 sequence: CASSQDGFGRGASYNEQFF. CDR3 in DNA: TGCGCCAGCAGCCAAGATGGTTTTGGGCGGGGGGCCTCCTACAATGAGCAGTTCTTC.

This rearrangement joins TRBV14 to TRBJ1-5; possibly TRBD1 for D (5 bases). The germline V gene encodes CDR1 SGHDN and CDR2 FVKESK. The CDR3 length is 14 residues. The germline V and J ends were trimmed by 1 base and 4 bases, with 8 bases remaining between them. The CDR3: CASSQGGGNQPQHF. DNA for the CDR3: TGTGCCAGCAGCCAAGGCGGGGGGAATCAGCCCCAGCATTTT.